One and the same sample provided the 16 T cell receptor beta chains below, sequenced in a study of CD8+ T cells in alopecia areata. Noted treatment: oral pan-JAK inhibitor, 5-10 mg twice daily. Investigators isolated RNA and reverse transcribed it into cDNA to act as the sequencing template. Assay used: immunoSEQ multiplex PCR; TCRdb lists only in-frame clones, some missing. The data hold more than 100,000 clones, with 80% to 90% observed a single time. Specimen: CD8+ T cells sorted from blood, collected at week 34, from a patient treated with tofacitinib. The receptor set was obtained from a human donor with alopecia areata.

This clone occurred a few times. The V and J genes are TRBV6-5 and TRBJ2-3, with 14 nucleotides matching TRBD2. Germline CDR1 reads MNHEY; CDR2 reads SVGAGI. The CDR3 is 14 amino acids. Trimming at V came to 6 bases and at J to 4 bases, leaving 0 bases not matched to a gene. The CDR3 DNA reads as TGTGCCAGCAGGGGACTAGCGGGAGCAGATACGCAGTATTTT. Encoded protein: CASRGLAGADTQYF.

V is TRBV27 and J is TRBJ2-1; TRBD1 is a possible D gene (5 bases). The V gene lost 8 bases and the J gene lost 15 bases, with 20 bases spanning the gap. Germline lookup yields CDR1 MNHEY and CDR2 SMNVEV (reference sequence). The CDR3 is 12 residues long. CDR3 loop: CASVGPSGYSFF. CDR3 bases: TGTGCCAGCGTGGGCCCCTCAGGGTATTCGTTCTTC.

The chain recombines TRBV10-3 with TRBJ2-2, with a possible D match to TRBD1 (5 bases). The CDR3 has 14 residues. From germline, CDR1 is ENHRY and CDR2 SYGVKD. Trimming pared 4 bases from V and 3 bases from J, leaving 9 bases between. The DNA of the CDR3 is TGTGCCATCAGTGCCACAGGTGACACCGGGGAGCTGTTTTTT. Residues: CAISATGDTGELFF.

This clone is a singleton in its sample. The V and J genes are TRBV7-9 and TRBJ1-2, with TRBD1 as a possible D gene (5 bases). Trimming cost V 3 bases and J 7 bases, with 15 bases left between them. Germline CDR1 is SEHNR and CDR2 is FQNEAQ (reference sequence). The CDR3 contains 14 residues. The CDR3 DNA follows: TGTGCCAGCAGCTTTGATCAGGGAATGAGTGGCTACACCTTC. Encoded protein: CASSFDQGMSGYTF.

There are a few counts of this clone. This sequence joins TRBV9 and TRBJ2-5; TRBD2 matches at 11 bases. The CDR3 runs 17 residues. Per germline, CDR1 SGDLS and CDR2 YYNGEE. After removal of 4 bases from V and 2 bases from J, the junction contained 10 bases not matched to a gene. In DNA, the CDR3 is TGTGCCAGCAGCAACCCCAAGACTAGCGGGGAACAAGAGACCCAGTACTTC. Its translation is CASSNPKTSGEQETQYF.

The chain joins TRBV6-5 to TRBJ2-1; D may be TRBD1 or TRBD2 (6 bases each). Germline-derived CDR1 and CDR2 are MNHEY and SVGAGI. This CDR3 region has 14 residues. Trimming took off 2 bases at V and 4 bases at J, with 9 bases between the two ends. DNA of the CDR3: TGTGCCAGCAGTTACGGGGGGCTGTACAATGAGCAGTTCTTC. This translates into CASSYGGLYNEQFF.

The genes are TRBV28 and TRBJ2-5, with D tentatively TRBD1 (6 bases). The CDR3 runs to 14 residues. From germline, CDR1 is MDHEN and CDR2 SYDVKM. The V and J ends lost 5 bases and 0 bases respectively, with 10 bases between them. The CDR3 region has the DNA TGTGCCAGCAGTGTCGGACAGAACCAAGAGACCCAGTACTTC. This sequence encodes CASSVGQNQETQYF.

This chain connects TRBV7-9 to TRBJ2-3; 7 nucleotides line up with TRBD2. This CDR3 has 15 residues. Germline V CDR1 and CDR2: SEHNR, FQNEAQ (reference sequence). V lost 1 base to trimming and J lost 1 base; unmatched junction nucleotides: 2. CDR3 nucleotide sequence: TGTGCCAGCAGCTTAGATCTAGCGGGCACAGATACGCAGTATTTT. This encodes CASSLDLAGTDTQYF.

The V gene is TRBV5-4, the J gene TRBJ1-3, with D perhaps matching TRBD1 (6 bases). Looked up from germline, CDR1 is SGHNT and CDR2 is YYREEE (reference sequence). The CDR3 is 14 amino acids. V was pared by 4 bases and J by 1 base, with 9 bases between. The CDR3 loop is CASSGTGSGNTIYF. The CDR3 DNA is TGTGCCAGCAGCGGAACAGGGTCTGGAAACACCATATATTTT.

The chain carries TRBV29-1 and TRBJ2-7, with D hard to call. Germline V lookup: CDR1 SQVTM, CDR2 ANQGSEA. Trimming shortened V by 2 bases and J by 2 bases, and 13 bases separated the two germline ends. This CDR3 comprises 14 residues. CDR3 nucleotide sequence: TGCAGCGTTGAAAGTCCCGAAATCCCCTACGAGCAGTACTTC. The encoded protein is CSVESPEIPYEQYF.

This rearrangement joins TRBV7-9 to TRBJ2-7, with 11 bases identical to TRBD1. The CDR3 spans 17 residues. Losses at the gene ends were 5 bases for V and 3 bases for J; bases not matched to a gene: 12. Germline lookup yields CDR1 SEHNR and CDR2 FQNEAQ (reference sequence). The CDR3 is CASSLLPGQGEGYEQYF. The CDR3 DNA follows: TGTGCCAGCAGCCTCCTCCCGGGACAGGGGGAAGGCTACGAGCAGTACTTC.

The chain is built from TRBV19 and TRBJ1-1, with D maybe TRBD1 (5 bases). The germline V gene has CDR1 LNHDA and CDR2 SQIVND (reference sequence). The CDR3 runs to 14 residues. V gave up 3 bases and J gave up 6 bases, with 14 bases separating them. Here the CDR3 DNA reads TGTGCCAGTAGTATCCAGGGTCCGGGGGCTGAAGCTTTCTTT. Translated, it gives CASSIQGPGAEAFF.

The CDR3, as DNA: TGTGCCAGCAGTACTCCCAAAGGACTAGCGGGAGGTCCTTATTCCTACGAGCAGTACTTC. As protein: CASSTPKGLAGGPYSYEQYF. The chain joins TRBV7-6 to TRBJ2-7, with 14 bases aligning to TRBD2. Unmatched junction bases numbered 17, after V lost 6 bases and J lost 1 base. The CDR3 totals 20 residues. In germline, CDR1 is SGHVS, CDR2 FNYEAQ.

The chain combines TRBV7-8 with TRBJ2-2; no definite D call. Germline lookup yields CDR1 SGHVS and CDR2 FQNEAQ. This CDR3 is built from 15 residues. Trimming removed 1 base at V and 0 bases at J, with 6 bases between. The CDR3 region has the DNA TGTGCCAGCAGCTTAGTCGCACCGAACACCGGGGAGCTGTTTTTT. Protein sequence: CASSLVAPNTGELFF. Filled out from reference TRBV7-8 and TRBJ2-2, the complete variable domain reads GAGVSQSPRYKVAKRGQDVALRCDPISGHVSLFWYQQALGQGPEFLTYFQNEAQLDKSGLPSDRFFAERPEGSVSTLKIQRTQQEDSAVYLCASSLVAPNTGELFFGEGSRLTVL.

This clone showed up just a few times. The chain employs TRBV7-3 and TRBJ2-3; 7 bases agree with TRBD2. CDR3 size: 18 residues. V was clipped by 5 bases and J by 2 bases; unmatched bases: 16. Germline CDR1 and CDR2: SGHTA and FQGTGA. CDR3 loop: CASSLQPPSAGLTDTQYF. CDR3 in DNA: TGTGCCAGCAGCCTACAACCCCCCTCAGCGGGACTCACAGATACGCAGTATTTT. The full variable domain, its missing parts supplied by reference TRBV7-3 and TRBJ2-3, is GAGVSQTPSNKVTEKGKYVELRCDPISGHTALYWYRQSLGQGPEFLIYFQGTGAADDSGLPNDRFFAVRPEGSVSTLKIQRTERGDSAVYLCASSLQPPSAGLTDTQYFGPGTRLTVL.

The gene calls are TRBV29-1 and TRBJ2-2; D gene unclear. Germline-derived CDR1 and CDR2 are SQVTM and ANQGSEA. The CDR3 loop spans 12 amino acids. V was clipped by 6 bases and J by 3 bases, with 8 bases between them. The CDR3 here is CSVFWDTGELFF. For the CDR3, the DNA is TGCAGCGTGTTTTGGGACACCGGGGAGCTGTTTTTT.